The 11 T cell receptor beta chains below were found in one sample sequenced in a study of Ad26.COV2.S vaccination and SARS-CoV-2 variants (dated by TCRdb to the early 2020s). Library preparation employed the immunoSEQ multiplex PCR assay. Sourced from immuneACCESS, this table was stored by TCRdb with only in-frame sequences that have V and J called. A share of the clones is absent; for the studies checked, an unresolved V gene accounts for under half, and the remainder has no known explanation. In this sample the table shows over 400,000 clones, approximately 92% of which occur a single time. Of the sample, more than 1.5% falls within the top ten clones. The treatment or condition tag for this specimen amounts to: 15 to 20 received Ad26.COV2.S at low or high dose, single or two shots; several received placebo; per-sample allocation not given. For vaccine and placebo recipients, the sequenced repertoires came from samples collected on day 63 after the first injection.

Sequenced material: peripheral blood, taken in a trial of Ad26.COV2.S vaccine versus placebo. These receptors all come from a person aged 18-60 years who received the Ad26.COV2.S COVID-19 vaccine or a placebo.

This clone occurred a few times. The J gene is TRBJ2-7, the V gene TRBV6-2 or TRBV6-3; D is unresolved. This CDR3 is 14 amino acids long. CDR1 and CDR2 (germline): MNHEY, SVGEGT. V lost 6 bases to trimming and J lost 3 bases, with 15 bases between them. CDR3 in amino acids: CASSHDGARYEQYF. CDR3 DNA: TGTGCCAGCAGCCACGACGGCGCCCGCTACGAGCAGTACTTC.

This chain connects TRBV19 to TRBJ2-7; D might be TRBD2 (5 bases). CDR3 length: 15 residues. V lost 3 bases and J lost 2, with 14 bases in between. Germline values: CDR1 LNHDA, CDR2 SQIVND (reference sequence). The CDR3 region has the DNA TGTGCCAGTAGTATGGCCTCGACCGGGGCCTACGAGCAGTACTTC. The encoded protein is CASSMASTGAYEQYF.

The chain joins TRBV13 to TRBJ1-3; D is unresolved. The CDR3 has 15 residues. CDR1 PRHDT and CDR2 FYEKMQ come from the germline V gene (reference sequence). Trimming shortened V by 5 bases and J by 2 bases, and 13 bases separated the two germline ends. The DNA of the CDR3 is TGTGCCAGCAGCAATCTCTTTGAGGCTGGAAACACCATATATTTT. This translates into CASSNLFEAGNTIYF.

This clone was counted a single time. This sequence joins TRBV20-1 and TRBJ2-1; no clear D. CDR3 length: 13 residues. Germline V gene data show CDR1 as DFQATT and CDR2 as SNEGSKA (reference sequence). V lost 3 bases, J lost 8 bases, and 14 bases lay in between. The chain's CDR3 is CSASGIGPDEQFF. As DNA, the CDR3 is TGCAGTGCTAGTGGAATTGGGCCGGATGAGCAGTTCTTC.

The rearrangement uses TRBV24-1 and TRBJ2-2; 8 bases agree with TRBD1. Germline CDR1 is KGHDR and CDR2 is SFDVKD. The CDR3 is 17 residues long. Losses at the gene ends were 6 bases for V and 5 bases for J; bases not matched to a gene: 13. The CDR3 region has the DNA TGTGCCACCAGTCCGGGCCTGGACAGGGAAAGAACCGGGGAGCTGTTTTTT. Amino acid sequence: CATSPGLDRERTGELFF.

The V gene is TRBV6-6, the J gene TRBJ1-2; D unresolved. Germline CDR1 is MNHNY and CDR2 is SVGAGI (reference sequence). This CDR3 is 16 amino acids long. Trimming took off 0 bases at V and 1 base at J, with 12 bases between the two ends. The CDR3 DNA reads TGTGCCAGCAGTTACTCGCACAGACCTCTTAACTATGGCTACACCTTC. Translated: CASSYSHRPLNYGYTF.

The V call is TRBV5-6, the J call TRBJ1-2; the D is unclear. Trimming pared 1 base from V and 7 bases from J, leaving 14 bases between. CDR1 and CDR2 from the germline V gene are SGHDT and YYEEEE. CDR3 length: 14 amino acids. DNA for the CDR3: TGTGCCAGCAGCTTGTGGCACTCCCCCGCTGGCTACACCTTC. Translating it yields CASSLWHSPAGYTF.

The V call is TRBV5-5, the J call TRBJ2-7; 11 bases match TRBD2. The CDR3 spans 15 residues. V lost 3 bases, J lost 2 bases, and 4 bases stayed unmatched. Germline CDR1 reads SGHKS; CDR2 reads YYEKEE (reference sequence). CDR3: CASSSGLAVPYEQYF. The CDR3 nucleotides read TGTGCCAGCAGCTCGGGACTAGCGGTACCCTACGAGCAGTACTTC.

This chain uses TRBV4-1 with TRBJ1-3, with D unresolved. There are 15 residues in the CDR3. CDR1 is MGHRA, CDR2 YSYEKL, per germline. Trimming left V 4 bases short and J 2 bases short, with 12 bases between. The chain's CDR3 is CASSPPAGTGNTIYF. In DNA form, the CDR3 reads TGCGCCAGCAGCCCCCCCGCGGGGACTGGAAACACCATATATTTT.

The chain combines TRBV7-2 with TRBJ1-4; no definite D call. CDR3 length: 14 residues. The ends were cut back, 5 bases at V and 3 bases at J, with 10 bases in the middle. Germline assignment: CDR1 SGHTA and CDR2 FQGNSA. CDR3 bases: TGTGCCAGCAGCCCGGATTCGGCTAATGAAAAACTGTTTTTT. Protein sequence: CASSPDSANEKLFF.

This chain uses TRBV9 with TRBJ2-5; 8 bases are a match to TRBD2. The length of the CDR3 is 17 residues. The ends lost 0 bases at V and 4 bases at J; junction bases unmatched: 11. Germline assignment: CDR1 SGDLS and CDR2 YYNGEE. Written as DNA, the CDR3 is TGTGCCAGCAGCGTAGGCCGGGGGGGACCTCCATCAGAGACCCAGTACTTC. Amino acid sequence: CASSVGRGGPPSETQYF.